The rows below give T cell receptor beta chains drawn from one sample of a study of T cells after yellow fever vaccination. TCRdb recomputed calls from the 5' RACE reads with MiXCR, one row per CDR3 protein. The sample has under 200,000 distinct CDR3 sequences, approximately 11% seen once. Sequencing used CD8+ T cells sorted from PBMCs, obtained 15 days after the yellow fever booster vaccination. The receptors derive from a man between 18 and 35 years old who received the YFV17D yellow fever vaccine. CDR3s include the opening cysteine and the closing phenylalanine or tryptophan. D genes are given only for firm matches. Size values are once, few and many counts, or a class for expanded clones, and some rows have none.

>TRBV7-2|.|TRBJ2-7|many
CASSSGPSSYEQYF
TGTGCCAGCAGCTCTGGACCGAGTTCCTACGAGCAGTACTTC
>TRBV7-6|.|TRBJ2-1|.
CASSRDRQQFF
TGTGCCAGCAGCCGGGACCGACAGCAGTTCTTC
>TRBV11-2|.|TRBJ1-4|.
CASSLGRNEKLFF
TGTGCCAGCAGCTTGGGCCGAAATGAAAAACTGTTTTTT
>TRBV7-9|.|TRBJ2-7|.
CASSFQRQTTYEQYF
TGTGCCAGCAGCTTTCAGCGGCAGACGACCTACGAGCAGTACTTC
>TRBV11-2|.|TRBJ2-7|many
CASSLGGSYEQYF
TGTGCCAGCAGCTTAGGGGGCTCCTACGAGCAGTACTTC
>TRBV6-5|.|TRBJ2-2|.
CASSYVGGNTGELFF
TGTGCCAGCAGTTACGTCGGGGGGAACACCGGGGAGCTGTTTTTT
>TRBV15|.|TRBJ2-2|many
CATSRDRGTGELFF
TGTGCCACCAGCAGAGATCGTGGCACCGGGGAGCTGTTTTTT
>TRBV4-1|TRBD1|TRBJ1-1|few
CASRTGLDTEAFF
TGCGCCAGCAGGACAGGGTTGGACACTGAAGCTTTCTTT
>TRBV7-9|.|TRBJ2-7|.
CASSLGRTDAYEQYF
TGTGCCAGCAGCTTAGGACGGACCGACGCCTACGAGCAGTACTTC
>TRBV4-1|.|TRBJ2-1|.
CASSQQPDRLIYNEQFF
TGCGCCAGCAGCCAACAACCCGACAGGCTGATCTACAATGAGCAGTTCTTC
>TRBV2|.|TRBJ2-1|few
CASRPEGRLSDNEQFF
TGTGCCAGCAGGCCCGAGGGGAGACTCAGCGACAATGAGCAGTTCTTC
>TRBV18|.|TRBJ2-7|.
CASSPPNTDSYEQYF
TGTGCCAGCTCACCACCGAACACAGACTCCTACGAGCAGTACTTC
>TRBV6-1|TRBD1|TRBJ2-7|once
CASMDQGQGGAKQYF
TGTGCCAGCATGGACCAAGGACAGGGAGGAGCGAAGCAGTACTTC
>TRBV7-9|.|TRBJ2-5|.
CASSLQLGPGETQYF
TGTGCCAGCAGCTTGCAGCTAGGCCCCGGGGAGACCCAGTACTTC
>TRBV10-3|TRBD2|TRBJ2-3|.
CAISEPSGGGADTQYF
TGTGCCATCAGTGAACCCTCGGGCGGGGGTGCAGATACGCAGTATTTT
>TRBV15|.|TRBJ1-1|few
CATSRASRNTEAFF
TGTGCCACCAGCAGAGCCTCCAGGAACACTGAAGCTTTCTTT
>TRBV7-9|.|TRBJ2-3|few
CASSYRLGAQYF
TGTGCCAGCAGCTACAGACTTGGGGCGCAGTATTTT
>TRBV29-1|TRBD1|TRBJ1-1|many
CSAKQGEKAFF
TGCAGCGCCAAACAGGGGGAGAAAGCTTTCTTT
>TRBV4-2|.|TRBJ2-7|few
CASSQGSDPHHEQYF
TGTGCCAGCAGCCAAGGGTCAGATCCCCACCACGAGCAGTACTTC
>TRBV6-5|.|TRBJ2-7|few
CASSYLGRRDYEQYF
TGTGCCAGCAGTTACTTGGGACGGAGGGACTACGAGCAGTACTTC
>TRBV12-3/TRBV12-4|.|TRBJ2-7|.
CASSFVRDRTYEQYF
TGTGCCAGCAGTTTTGTCCGTGACAGAACTTACGAGCAGTACTTC
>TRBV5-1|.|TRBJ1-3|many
CASSLVVRAAGSGNTIYF
TGCGCCAGCAGCTTGGTGGTACGGGCCGCTGGCTCTGGAAACACCATATATTTT
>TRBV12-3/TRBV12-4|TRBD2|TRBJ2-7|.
CASSFASGGNEQYF
TGTGCCAGCAGTTTCGCAAGCGGGGGTAACGAGCAGTACTTC
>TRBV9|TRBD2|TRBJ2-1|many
CASSLADSYNEQFF
TGTGCCAGCAGCCTAGCGGACTCCTACAATGAGCAGTTCTTC
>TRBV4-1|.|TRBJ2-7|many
CASSQEGYFGSYEQYF
TGCGCCAGCAGCCAAGAAGGGTATTTTGGGTCCTACGAGCAGTACTTC
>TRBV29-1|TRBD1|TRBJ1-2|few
CSVDRGPYYGYTF
TGCAGCGTTGACAGGGGGCCTTACTATGGCTACACCTTC
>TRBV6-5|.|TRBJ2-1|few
CASRSGGDEQFF
TGTGCCAGCAGATCCGGAGGGGATGAGCAGTTCTTC
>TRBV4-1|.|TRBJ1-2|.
CASSQEPQNYGYTF
TGCGCCAGCAGCCAAGAACCACAAAACTATGGCTACACCTTC
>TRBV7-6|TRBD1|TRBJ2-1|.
CASSSPGGWGNEQFF
TGTGCCAGCAGCTCACCAGGGGGCTGGGGCAATGAGCAGTTCTTC
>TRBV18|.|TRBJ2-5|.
CASSPPLQGLETQYF
TGTGCCAGCTCACCGCCATTACAGGGATTAGAGACCCAGTACTTC
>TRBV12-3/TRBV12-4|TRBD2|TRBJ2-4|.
CASAESGGGNIQYF
TGTGCCAGCGCTGAGTCGGGAGGAGGAAACATTCAGTACTTC
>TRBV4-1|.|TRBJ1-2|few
CASSPDGYGGYTF
TGCGCCAGCAGTCCCGATGGGTATGGGGGCTACACCTTC
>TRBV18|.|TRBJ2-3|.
CAASDNTDTQYF
TGTGCCGCTTCCGACAACACAGATACGCAGTATTTT
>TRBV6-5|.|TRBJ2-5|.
CASSKGTLGVIDAQYF
TGTGCCAGCAGTAAGGGGACCCTAGGCGTGATAGACGCCCAGTACTTC
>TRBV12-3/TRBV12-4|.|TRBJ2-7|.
CASSLSDSYYEQYF
TGTGCCAGCAGTTTAAGTGACTCGTACTACGAGCAGTACTTC
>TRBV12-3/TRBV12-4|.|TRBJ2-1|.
CASSLGRGGAGEQFF
TGTGCCAGCAGTTTAGGCAGGGGAGGAGCAGGTGAGCAGTTCTTC
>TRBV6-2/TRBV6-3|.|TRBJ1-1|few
CASTLGIAAEAFF
TGTGCCAGCACCCTAGGGATAGCCGCTGAAGCTTTCTTT
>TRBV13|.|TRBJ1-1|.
CASSSLQGVDTEAFF
TGTGCCAGCAGCTCGCTGCAGGGCGTAGACACTGAAGCTTTCTTT
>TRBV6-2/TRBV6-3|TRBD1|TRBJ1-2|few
CASSPGQVYGYTF
TGTGCCAGCAGCCCCGGACAGGTCTATGGCTACACCTTC
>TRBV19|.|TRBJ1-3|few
CASSIGGPGNTIYF
TGTGCCAGTAGTATCGGAGGCCCTGGAAACACCATATATTTT
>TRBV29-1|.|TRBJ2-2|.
CSVLELGRGQAGELFF
TGCAGCGTTCTGGAGTTGGGTAGGGGTCAAGCCGGGGAGCTGTTTTTT
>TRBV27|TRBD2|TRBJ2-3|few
CASSTLASGEADTQYF
TGTGCCAGCAGTACACTAGCTAGCGGGGAAGCAGATACGCAGTATTTT
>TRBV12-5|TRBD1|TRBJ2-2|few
CASRDSSTGELFF
TGTGCTAGCCGGGACAGCTCAACCGGGGAGCTGTTTTTT
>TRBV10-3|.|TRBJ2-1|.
CAILDTSYNEQFF
TGTGCCATACTTGACACCTCGTACAATGAGCAGTTCTTC
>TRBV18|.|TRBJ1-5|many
CASSLLGPGKNQPQHF
TGTGCCAGCTCACTTCTCGGCCCGGGAAAGAACCAGCCCCAGCATTTT
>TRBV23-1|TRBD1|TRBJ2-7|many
CASSQSGTGAEQYF
TGCGCCAGCAGTCAATCCGGGACAGGGGCCGAGCAGTACTTC
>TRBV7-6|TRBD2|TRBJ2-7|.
CASSLGAGGREQYF
TGTGCCAGCAGCTTAGGAGCGGGGGGGCGAGAGCAGTACTTC